Listed here are 30 T cell receptor beta chains from one sample, sequenced in a study of regulatory T cells in long-lasting Graves disease. Both iRepertoire HTBI primers and Arm-PCR of CDR3 regions were used to build the TCR beta libraries. Each CDR3 protein is one row after TCRdb ran MiXCR on the multiplex PCR reads. The table has about 320,000 distinct CDR3 sequences, 18% seen once. The time point is: newly diagnosed GD, antithyroid drugs for less than 3 months. RNA from PBMCs was the source of the TCR library. The sequences come from peripheral blood mononuclear cells (PBMCs), collected at new diagnosis, from a patient treated with antithyroid drugs. These receptors were collected from a female donor with Graves disease.

The V gene is TRBV20-1, the J gene TRBJ1-4; D unclear. Germline CDR1 is DFQATT and CDR2 is SNEGSKA (reference sequence). The CDR3 has 13 residues. V lost 3 bases, J lost 1 base, and 6 bases lay in between. Here the CDR3 DNA reads TGCAGTGCTAGCAAGGGAACTAATGAAAAACTGTTTTTT. This codes for CSASKGTNEKLFF.

This clonotype came up many times. The chain links TRBV19 to TRBJ2-1; D is perhaps TRBD2 (6 bases). The J call may not be correct, given that the DNA end is closer to TRBJ2-5. Germline lookup yields CDR1 LNHDA and CDR2 SQIVND (reference sequence). The length of the CDR3 is 11 residues. CDR3 nucleotides: TGTGCCAGTACTAGCGCAGAGACCCAGTACTTC. Residues: CASTSAETQYF.

In this sample, this clonotype turned up a few times. The chain recombines TRBV29-1 with TRBJ2-2, with D unresolved. This CDR3 is built from 14 residues. Per germline, CDR1 SQVTM and CDR2 ANQGSEA. The CDR3 region has the DNA TGCACCCAAGGTCGGCACGCGAACACCGGGGAGCTGTTTTTT. As protein: CTQGRHANTGELFF.

In this sample, this clonotype turned up many times. This chain links TRBV10-1 with TRBJ1-1; 8 bases line up with TRBD1. The CDR3 covers 16 residues. V dropped 3 bases and J dropped 5; count of bases not matched to a gene: 11. Germline CDR1 is WNHNN and CDR2 is SYGVQD (reference sequence). CDR3 nucleotide sequence: TGCGCCAGCAGTGACCGGACAGGGAATGAATGGACTGAAGCTTTCTTT. It codes for CASSDRTGNEWTEAFF.

This clonotype was detected many times. V and J are TRBV18 and TRBJ2-7; 8 bases agree with TRBD1. V trimming: 3 bases; J trimming: 5 bases; junction bases outside the gene matches: 6. This CDR3 region has 14 residues. The germline V gene has CDR1 KGHSH and CDR2 LQKENI. The CDR3: CASSPDRGSHEQYF. In nucleotides, the CDR3 is TGTGCCAGCTCACCCGACAGGGGCTCACACGAGCAGTACTTC.

The rearrangement joins TRBV6-1 to TRBJ1-2; weak D call: TRBD1 (6 bases). Trimming took off 6 bases at V and 4 bases at J, with 12 bases between the two ends. The CDR3 contains 13 residues. Germline values: CDR1 MNHNS, CDR2 SASEGT. CDR3 loop: CASSPRTVYGYTF. Here the CDR3 DNA reads TGTGCCAGCAGCCCTCGGACAGTCTATGGCTACACCTTC.

This clonotype was found a few times. The rearrangement uses TRBV28 and TRBJ1-5; the D is unclear. The CDR3 has 11 amino acids. CDR1 and CDR2 (germline): MDHEN, SYDVKM. V was shortened by 3 bases and J by 8 bases, with 5 bases between the two germline ends. CDR3 DNA sequence: TGTGCCAGCAGTTTTGGTGAGCCCCAGCATTTT. Its protein product is CASSFGEPQHF. Together with reference TRBV28 and TRBJ1-5, the CDR3 gives the full variable domain: DVKVTQSSRYLVKRTGEKVFLECVQDMDHENMFWYRQDPGLGLRLIYFSYDVKMKEKGDIPEGYSVSREKKERFSLILESASTNQTSMYLCASSFGEPQHFGDGTRLSIL.

This clonotype was seen ten or more times. The chain combines TRBV2 with TRBJ2-3; the D is unclear. The germline V gene has CDR1 SNHLY and CDR2 FYNNEI. Trimming left V 5 bases short and J 3 bases short, with 6 bases between. This CDR3 is built from 12 residues. The CDR3 spells CASSRRTDTQYF. The CDR3 DNA reads TGTGCCAGCAGTCGGCGGACAGATACGCAGTATTTT.

Many counts were recorded for this clonotype. The chain employs TRBV20-1 and TRBJ2-7; D might be TRBD2 (6 bases). The CDR3 extends over 14 amino acids. Germline V gene data show CDR1 as DFQATT and CDR2 as SNEGSKA (reference sequence). V was pared by 5 bases and J by 2 bases, with 16 bases between. CDR3 amino acids: CSADSGTETYEQYF. Written as DNA, the CDR3 is TGCAGTGCTGACTCCGGGACTGAGACCTACGAGCAGTACTTC.

The table lists this clonotype with many counts. The rearrangement links TRBV5-1 to TRBJ2-1; D may correspond to TRBD1 or TRBD2 (7 bases each). The germline V gene has CDR1 SGHRS and CDR2 YFSETQ. This CDR3 is built from 16 residues. The ends were cut back, 5 bases at V and 9 bases at J, with 24 bases in the middle. The CDR3 sequence: CASSSQGGGRIGEQFF. The CDR3 nucleotides are TGCGCCAGCAGTTCCCAAGGGGGCGGGAGAATTGGTGAGCAGTTCTTC.

This clonotype has ten or more counts. The gene calls are TRBV6-1 and TRBJ1-2, with TRBD1 identical over 7 bases. Germline V lookup: CDR1 MNHNS, CDR2 SASEGT. The CDR3 is 16 residues long. J gave up 2 bases and V 1 base, and 7 bases lay outside the gene matches. In DNA form, the CDR3 reads TGTGCCAGCAGTGAAGGCAGACAGGGCATAAACTATGGCTACACCTTC. It is translated as CASSEGRQGINYGYTF.

This clonotype was found many times. The chain links TRBV6-2 or TRBV6-3 to TRBJ2-7, with D possibly being TRBD1 (5 bases). Trimming pared 6 bases from V and 3 bases from J, leaving 9 bases between. The CDR3 runs 12 residues. Germline lookup yields CDR1 MNHEY and CDR2 SVGEGT. The CDR3 sequence: CASRGHNYEQYF. DNA of the CDR3: TGTGCCAGCAGAGGACACAACTACGAGCAGTACTTC.

This clonotype was recorded many times. V usage is TRBV3-1 and J usage is TRBJ2-2; D gene unclear. From germline, CDR1 is LGHDT and CDR2 YNNKEL (reference sequence). The CDR3 extends over 14 amino acids. V lost 2 bases and J 5 bases, leaving 9 bases between the germline ends. CDR3 protein: CASSQPGPTGELFF. The CDR3, as DNA: TGTGCCAGCAGCCAACCAGGACCGACCGGGGAGCTGTTTTTT.

In this sample, this clonotype turned up a few times. Here the CDR3 omits its conserved ending phenylalanine or tryptophan, so a read error is the likely source. V and J are TRBV7-8 and TRBJ1-1; D ambiguous. The CDR3 has 17 residues. Per the germline V gene, CDR1 is SGHVS and CDR2 is FQNEAQ. V gave up 1 base and J gave up 0 bases, with 15 bases separating them. This CDR3 is CASSLVTTALMNTEAFL. DNA of the CDR3: TGTGCCAGCAGCTTAGTAACTACAGCCCTTATGAACACTGAAGCTTTCCTT.

This clonotype was counted only a few times. CDR3 DNA: TGTGCCAGCAGTCTCCAACTCGACAGGGGGCTGTACGAGCAGTACTTC. It specifies CASSLQLDRGLYEQYF. The chain recombines TRBV28 with TRBJ2-7; 10 bases align to TRBD1. Germline V lookup: CDR1 MDHEN, CDR2 SYDVKM. This CDR3 region has 16 residues. Trimming removed 5 bases from V and 4 bases from J; junction bases left unmatched: 11.

This clonotype has ten or more counts. The rearrangement links TRBV12-3 or TRBV12-4 to TRBJ2-2; the D gene is possibly TRBD2 (6 bases). The germline V and J ends were trimmed by 0 bases and 1 base, with 9 bases remaining between them. The CDR3 contains 16 residues. The CDR3 DNA reads TGTGCCAGCAGTTTAGCGAGGGACTTGAACACCGGGGAGCTGTTTTTT. As protein: CASSLARDLNTGELFF.

This clonotype has at least ten counts. The chain couples TRBV19 to TRBJ2-7, with D possibly being TRBD2 (5 bases). V lost 5 bases and J lost 2, with 10 bases in between. Germline loops: CDR1 LNHDA, CDR2 SQIVND (reference sequence). CDR3 length: 13 residues. CDR3: CASSAGRPYEQYF. In DNA, the CDR3 is TGTGCCAGTAGTGCGGGCCGTCCCTACGAGCAGTACTTC.

This clonotype was counted many times. CDR3 bases: TGTGCCAGCTCACCACTCCCGGGACAGGGATACGAGCAGTACTTC. Translating gives CASSPLPGQGYEQYF. The J gene is TRBJ2-7, the V gene TRBV18; 9 bases are shared with TRBD1. Germline values: CDR1 KGHSH, CDR2 LQKENI. V shed 1 base, J shed 4 bases, and the junction held 5 bases outside the gene matches. This CDR3 is built from 15 residues.

Regarding this clonotype: One end of the junction varies from germline; a read error may be responsible. The rearrangement uses TRBV9 and TRBJ1-1; D gene unclear. In germline, CDR1 is SGDLS, CDR2 YYNGEE. The CDR3 extends over 13 amino acids. The CDR3 coding sequence is TGTGCCAGCAGCGTAGTAACGAACACTGAAGCTCTCTTT. Translated, it gives CASSVVTNTEALF.

This clonotype turned up a few times. The chain links TRBV11-2 to TRBJ1-4; 9 positions agree with TRBD1. This CDR3 spans 15 amino acids. V dropped 4 bases and J dropped 10; count of bases not matched to a gene: 10. In germline, CDR1 is SGHAT, CDR2 FQNNGV. The CDR3 is CASSSPRTGVGKLFF. CDR3 DNA: TGTGCCAGCAGCTCGCCGCGGACAGGGGTTGGAAAACTGTTTTTT.

The sample holds many counts of this clonotype. For the CDR3, the DNA is TGTGCCTGGAGTGTACGGGGCGTGAGCTCTGGAAACACCATATATTTT. Its protein is CAWSVRGVSSGNTIYF. V usage is TRBV30 and J usage is TRBJ1-3, with TRBD1 as a possible D gene (5 bases). The V and J ends lost 0 bases and 0 bases respectively, with 12 bases between them. CDR1 is GTSNPN, CDR2 SVGIG, per germline (reference sequence). This CDR3 is 16 amino acids long.

The table lists this clonotype with many counts. This chain joins TRBV30 and TRBJ1-1; D ambiguous. With 0 bases removed from V and 2 bases from J, the gap between germline ends came to 10 bases. Looked up from germline, CDR1 is GTSNPN and CDR2 is SVGIG (reference sequence). The CDR3 is made up of 14 amino acids. CDR3 nucleotide sequence: TGTGCCTGGAGTGTACGGGCTTCTAACACTGAAGCTTTCTTT. Amino acid sequence: CAWSVRASNTEAFF. The complete variable domain, with remaining parts taken from reference TRBV30 and TRBJ1-1, reads SQTIHQWPATLVQPVGSPLSLECTVEGTSNPNLYWYRQAAGRGLQLLFYSVGIGQISSEVPQNLSASRPQDRQFILSSKKLLLSDSGFYLCAWSVRASNTEAFFGQGTRLTVV.

This clonotype was recorded at least ten times. V is TRBV12-3 or TRBV12-4 and J is TRBJ2-7, with D perhaps TRBD1 (5 bases). The CDR3 has 15 residues. V was cut by 6 bases and J by 4 bases, with 19 bases left in between. CDR3 in amino acids: CASSQPTGSRYEQYF. The CDR3 region has the DNA TGTGCCAGCAGCCAACCTACAGGTTCCCGGTACGAGCAGTACTTC.

In this sample, this clonotype turned up a few times. The CDR3 nucleotides are TGTGCCAGCAGCTTAATGGCGGGAGGCTCAAGACAAGAGACCCAGTACTTC. As protein: CASSLMAGGSRQETQYF. The chain recombines TRBV7-9 with TRBJ2-5, with 8 bases that match TRBD2. Germline CDR1 SEHNR, CDR2 FQNEAQ (reference sequence). The CDR3 contains 17 residues. J lost 2 bases, V lost 2 bases, and 10 bases had no gene match.

The V and J genes are TRBV7-8 and TRBJ2-7; no definite D call. V dropped 3 bases and J dropped 3 bases, with 12 bases sitting between them. CDR3 size: 14 residues. Germline V gene lookup returns CDR1 SGHVS and CDR2 FQNEAQ. The CDR3 bases are TGTGCCAGCAGCTTTCGGAGTTCTTACTACGAGCAGTACTTC. Residues: CASSFRSSYYEQYF.

In its sample, this clonotype was seen many times. The gene calls are TRBV2 and TRBJ2-5, with TRBD1 matching 9 bases. Trimming removed 10 bases from V and 0 bases from J; junction bases left unmatched: 9. This CDR3 region has 15 residues. From germline, CDR1 is SNHLY and CDR2 FYNNEI. The CDR3 reads CATPWTGAYQETQYF. For the CDR3, the DNA is TGTGCCACTCCATGGACAGGGGCGTACCAAGAGACCCAGTACTTC. Filled out from reference TRBV2 and TRBJ2-5, the complete variable domain reads EPEVTQTPSHQVTQMGQEVILRCVPISNHLYFYWYRQILGQKVEFLVSFYNNEISEKSEIFDDQFSVERPDGSNFTLKIRSTKLEDSAMYFCATPWTGAYQETQYFGPGTRLLVL.

The table lists this clonotype with many counts. The chain is built from TRBV5-6 and TRBJ1-1; 7 bases line up with TRBD1. The CDR3 sequence is 17 residues long. CDR1 is SGHDT, CDR2 YYEEEE, per germline. V was pared by 0 bases and J by 0 bases, with 8 bases of the junction left unmatched. In nucleotides, the CDR3 is TGTGCCAGCAGCTTGGGCCTCATACAGGGGCTGAACACTGAAGCTTTCTTT. Protein product: CASSLGLIQGLNTEAFF.

This clonotype appeared many times. The chain uses TRBV28 and TRBJ2-3; TRBD2 matches 7 bases. Germline-derived CDR1 and CDR2 are MDHEN and SYDVKM. J gave up 0 bases and V 3 bases, and 15 bases lay outside the gene matches. The CDR3 totals 19 residues. The CDR3: CASSLSGILGTTSTDTQYF. For the CDR3, the DNA is TGTGCCAGCAGTTTGAGCGGGATTCTAGGAACCACTAGCACAGATACGCAGTATTTT.

The CDR3 region is CSVEDVNTIYF. Written as DNA, the CDR3 is TGCAGCGTTGAGGATGTAAACACCATATATTTT. This sequence joins TRBV29-1 and TRBJ1-3; D is unresolved. The CDR3 loop spans 11 amino acids. The germline V gene encodes CDR1 SQVTM and CDR2 ANQGSEA. V lost 3 bases, J lost 6 bases, and 6 bases lay in between.

The chain employs TRBV20-1 and TRBJ2-1; 8 bases fit TRBD1. This CDR3 spans 14 amino acids. Losses at the gene ends were 6 bases for V and 4 bases for J; bases not matched to a gene: 8. Germline V gene lookup returns CDR1 DFQATT and CDR2 SNEGSKA (reference sequence). This chain's CDR3 is CSALEQGGYNEQFF. The CDR3 region has the DNA TGCAGTGCCTTGGAACAGGGGGGTTACAATGAGCAGTTCTTC.